One sample yielded the 7 T cell receptor beta chains listed below, sequenced in a study of graft-versus-host responses after intestinal transplantation. Here immunoSEQ multiplex PCR was the method, and the copy in TCRdb shows in-frame clones only, minus some. This table holds about 94,000 clones, 90% to 95% found once. These receptors' targets are unknown. This specimen consisted of unstimulated CD8+ T cells sorted from spleen or lymph node cells, obtained before intestinal transplant. These receptors originate from a human donor who received an intestinal transplant.

The DNA for the CDR3 is TGCGCCAGCAGCCAAGGTAGCGGGAGTTACAATGAGCAGTTCTTC. It translates to CASSQGSGSYNEQFF. V usage is TRBV4-1 and J usage is TRBJ2-1, with 9 bases matching TRBD2. The CDR3 consists of 15 residues. CDR1 and CDR2 (germline): MGHRA, YSYEKL. J was trimmed by 4 bases and V by 1 base; bases with no gene match: 2.

This chain joins TRBV28 and TRBJ2-7, with unresolved D. Germline assignment: CDR1 MDHEN and CDR2 SYDVKM. The ends were cut back, 9 bases at V and 2 bases at J, with 17 bases in the middle. The CDR3 has 14 residues. As DNA, the CDR3 is TGTGCCAGTTCGTTGGGCGATAATACCTACGAGCAGTACTTC. Translating gives CASSLGDNTYEQYF.

The rearrangement links TRBV5-1 to TRBJ2-7; 15 positions agree with TRBD2. Germline V gene sequence: CDR1 SGHRS, CDR2 YFSETQ. This CDR3 spans 16 amino acids. J lost 4 bases, V lost 0 bases, and 2 bases had no gene match. The CDR3 coding sequence is TGCGCCAGCAGCTTGGGGGGACTAGCGGGAGGATACGAGCAGTACTTC. The encoded protein is CASSLGGLAGGYEQYF.

The genes are TRBV29-1 and TRBJ1-2, with D uncertain. Trimming left V 4 bases short and J 0 bases short, with 12 bases between. This CDR3 has 14 residues. Per the germline V gene, CDR1 is SQVTM and CDR2 is ANQGSEA. The CDR3 DNA reads TGCAGCGTTGTAAGCTCGGTGCCTAACTATGGCTACACCTTC. Translating it yields CSVVSSVPNYGYTF.

The chain employs TRBV6-5 and TRBJ2-2; 10 nucleotides match TRBD2. The germline CDR1 and CDR2 sequences are MNHEY and SVGAGI. The CDR3 extends over 14 amino acids. The J segment lost 6 bases and the V segment lost 5 bases, leaving 3 bases of the junction unmatched. The CDR3: CASSPAGGPGELFF. CDR3 DNA: TGTGCCAGCAGTCCAGCGGGGGGGCCCGGGGAGCTGTTTTTT.

Here the CDR3 reads CASSYVPSGKADTQYF. For the CDR3, the DNA is TGTGCCAGCAGTTACGTTCCGAGCGGGAAAGCAGATACGCAGTATTTT. This sequence joins TRBV6-6 and TRBJ2-3; TRBD2 agrees at 7 bases. V trimming: 2 bases; J trimming: 4 bases; junction bases outside the gene matches: 9. The CDR3 has 16 amino acids. Germline lookup yields CDR1 MNHNY and CDR2 SVGAGI (reference sequence).

This chain uses TRBV7-9 with TRBJ2-7; 11 bases agree with TRBD2. Trimming took 5 bases from V and 2 from J; bases not matched to a gene: 5. The CDR3 length is 15 residues. Germline V gene lookup returns CDR1 SEHNR and CDR2 FQNEAQ (reference sequence). CDR3 bases: TGTGCCAGCAGCCCGACGACTAGCGGGACCTACGAGCAGTACTTC. It is translated as CASSPTTSGTYEQYF.